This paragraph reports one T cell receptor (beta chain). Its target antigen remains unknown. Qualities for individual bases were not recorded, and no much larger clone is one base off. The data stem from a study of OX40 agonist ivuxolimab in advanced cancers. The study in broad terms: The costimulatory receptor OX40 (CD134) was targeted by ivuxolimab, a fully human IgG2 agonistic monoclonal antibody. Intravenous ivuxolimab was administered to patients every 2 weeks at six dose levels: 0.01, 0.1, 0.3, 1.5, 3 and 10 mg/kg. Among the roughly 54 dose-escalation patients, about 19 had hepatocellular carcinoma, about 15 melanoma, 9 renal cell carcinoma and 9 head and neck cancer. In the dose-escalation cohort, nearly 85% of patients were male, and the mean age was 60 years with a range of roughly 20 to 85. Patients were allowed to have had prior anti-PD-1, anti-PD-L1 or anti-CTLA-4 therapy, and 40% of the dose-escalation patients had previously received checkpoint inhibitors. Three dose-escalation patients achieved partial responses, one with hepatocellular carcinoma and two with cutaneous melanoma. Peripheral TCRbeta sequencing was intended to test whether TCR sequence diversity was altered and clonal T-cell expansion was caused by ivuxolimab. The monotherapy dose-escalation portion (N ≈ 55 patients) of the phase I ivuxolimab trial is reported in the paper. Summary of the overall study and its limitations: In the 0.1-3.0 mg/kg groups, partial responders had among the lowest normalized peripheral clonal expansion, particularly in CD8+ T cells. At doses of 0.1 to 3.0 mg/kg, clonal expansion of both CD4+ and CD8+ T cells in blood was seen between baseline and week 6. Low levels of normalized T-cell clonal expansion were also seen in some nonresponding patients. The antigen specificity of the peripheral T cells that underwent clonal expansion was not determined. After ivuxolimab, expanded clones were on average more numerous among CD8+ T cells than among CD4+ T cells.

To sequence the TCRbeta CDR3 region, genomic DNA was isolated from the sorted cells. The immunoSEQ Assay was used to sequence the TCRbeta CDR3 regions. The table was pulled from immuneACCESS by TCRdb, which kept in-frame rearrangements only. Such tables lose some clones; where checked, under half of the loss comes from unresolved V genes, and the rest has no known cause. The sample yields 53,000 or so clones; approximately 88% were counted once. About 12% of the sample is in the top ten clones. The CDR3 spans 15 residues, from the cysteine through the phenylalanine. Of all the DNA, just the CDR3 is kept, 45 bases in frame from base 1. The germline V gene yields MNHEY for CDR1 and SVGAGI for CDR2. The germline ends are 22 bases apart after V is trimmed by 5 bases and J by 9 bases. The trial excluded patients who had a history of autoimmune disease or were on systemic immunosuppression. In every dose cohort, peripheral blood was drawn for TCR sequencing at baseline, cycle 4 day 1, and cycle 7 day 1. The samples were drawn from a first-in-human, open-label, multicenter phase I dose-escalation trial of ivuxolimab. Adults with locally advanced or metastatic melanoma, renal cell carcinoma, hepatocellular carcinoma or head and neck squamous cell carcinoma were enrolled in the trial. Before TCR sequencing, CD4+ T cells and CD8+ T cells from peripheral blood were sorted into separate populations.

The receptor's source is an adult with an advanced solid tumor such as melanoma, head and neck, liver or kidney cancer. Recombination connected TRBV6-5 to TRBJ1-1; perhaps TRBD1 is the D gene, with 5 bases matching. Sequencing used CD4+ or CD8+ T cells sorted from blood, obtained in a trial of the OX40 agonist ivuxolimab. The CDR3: CASSAGRQFGFKAFF. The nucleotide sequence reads TGTGCCAGCAGTGCGGGGCGTCAGTTCGGCTTTAAAGCTTTCTTT.